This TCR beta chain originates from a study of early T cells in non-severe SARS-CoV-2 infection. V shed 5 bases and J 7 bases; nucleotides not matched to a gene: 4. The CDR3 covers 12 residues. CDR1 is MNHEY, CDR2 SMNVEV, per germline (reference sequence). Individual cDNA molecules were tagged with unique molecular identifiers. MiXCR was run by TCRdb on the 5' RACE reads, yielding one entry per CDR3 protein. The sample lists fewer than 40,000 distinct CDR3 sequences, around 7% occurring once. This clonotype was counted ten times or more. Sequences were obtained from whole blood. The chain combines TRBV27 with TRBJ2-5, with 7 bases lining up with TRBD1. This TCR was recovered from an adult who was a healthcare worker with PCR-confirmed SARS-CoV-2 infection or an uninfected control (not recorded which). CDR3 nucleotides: TGTGCCAGCAGTGTCCGACAGGGGACCCAGTACTTC. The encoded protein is CASSVRQGTQYF.